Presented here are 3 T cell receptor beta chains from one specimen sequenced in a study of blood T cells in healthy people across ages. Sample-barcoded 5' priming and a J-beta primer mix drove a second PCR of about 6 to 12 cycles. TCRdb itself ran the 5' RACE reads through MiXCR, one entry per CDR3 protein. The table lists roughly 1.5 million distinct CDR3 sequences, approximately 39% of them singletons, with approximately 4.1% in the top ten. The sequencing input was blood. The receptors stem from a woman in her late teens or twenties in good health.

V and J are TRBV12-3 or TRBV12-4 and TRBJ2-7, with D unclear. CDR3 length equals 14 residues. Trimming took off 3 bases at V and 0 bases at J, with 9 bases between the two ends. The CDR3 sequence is CASSFWTSSYEQYF. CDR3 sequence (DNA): TGTGCCAGCAGTTTTTGGACCAGCTCCTACGAGCAGTACTTC.

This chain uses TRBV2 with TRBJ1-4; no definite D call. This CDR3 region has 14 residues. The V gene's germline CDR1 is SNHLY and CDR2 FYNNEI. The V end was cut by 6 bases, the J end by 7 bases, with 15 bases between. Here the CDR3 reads CASSAEVVSEKLFF. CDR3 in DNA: TGTGCCAGCAGCGCCGAGGTGGTTAGTGAAAAACTGTTTTTT.

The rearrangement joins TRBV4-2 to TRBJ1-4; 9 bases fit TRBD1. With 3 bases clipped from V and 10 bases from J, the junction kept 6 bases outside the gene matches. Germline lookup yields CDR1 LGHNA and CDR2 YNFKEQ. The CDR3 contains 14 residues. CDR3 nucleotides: TGTGCCAGCAGCCAGGACAGGGGAGGCAGAAAACTGTTTTTT. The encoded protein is CASSQDRGGRKLFF.